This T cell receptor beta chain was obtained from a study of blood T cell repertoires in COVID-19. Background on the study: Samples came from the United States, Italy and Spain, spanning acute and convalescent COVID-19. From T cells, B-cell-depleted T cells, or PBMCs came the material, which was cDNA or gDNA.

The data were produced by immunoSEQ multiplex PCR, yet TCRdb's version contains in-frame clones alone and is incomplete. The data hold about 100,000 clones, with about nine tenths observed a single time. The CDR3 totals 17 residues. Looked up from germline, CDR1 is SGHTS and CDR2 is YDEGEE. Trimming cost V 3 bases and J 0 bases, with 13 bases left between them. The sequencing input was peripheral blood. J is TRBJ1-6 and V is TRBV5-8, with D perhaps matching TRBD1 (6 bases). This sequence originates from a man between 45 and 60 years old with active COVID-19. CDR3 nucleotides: TGTGCCAGCAGCTCACAGGGTAGGAGCTCCTATAATTCACCCCTCCACTTT. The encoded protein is CASSSQGRSSYNSPLHF. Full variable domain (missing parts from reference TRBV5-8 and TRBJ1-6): EAGVTQSPTHLIKTRGQQATLRCSPISGHTSVYWYQQALGLGLQFLLWYDEGEERNRGNFPPRFSGRQFPNYSSELNVNALELEDSALYLCASSSQGRSSYNSPLHFGNGTRLTVT.